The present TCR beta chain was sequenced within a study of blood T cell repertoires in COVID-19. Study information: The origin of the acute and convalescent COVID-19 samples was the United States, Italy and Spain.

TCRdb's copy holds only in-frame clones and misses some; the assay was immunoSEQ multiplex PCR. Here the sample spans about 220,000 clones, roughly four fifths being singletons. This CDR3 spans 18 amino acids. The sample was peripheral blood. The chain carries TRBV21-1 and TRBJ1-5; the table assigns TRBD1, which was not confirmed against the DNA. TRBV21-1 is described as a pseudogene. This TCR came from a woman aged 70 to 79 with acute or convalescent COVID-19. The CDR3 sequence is CASSSTRTGGYSNQPQHF. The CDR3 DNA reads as TGTGCCAGCTCTTCTACAAGGACAGGGGGGTATAGCAATCAGCCCCAGCATTTT.